This T cell receptor (beta chain) was sequenced for a study of blood T cell repertoires in COVID-19. Study at large: The United States, Italy and Spain supplied acute and convalescent COVID-19 samples. In each case, the material was cDNA or gDNA derived from T cells, B-cell-depleted T cells, or PBMCs.

In the original processing: Reference gene primers were amplified, and this amplification served to estimate nucleated cell counts. Profiled with immunoSEQ multiplex PCR; TCRdb holds only in-frame clones, not every one. D and trimming were read from the DNA, whereas the V and J calls and clone size are those reported in that table. The sample has a few hundred thousand clones, roughly 80% seen once; the top ten hold approximately 3.5%. V lost 1 base and J 0 bases, leaving 15 bases between the germline ends. CDR1 is MNHEY and CDR2 is SMNVEV in the germline V gene (reference sequence). The CDR3 extends over 17 amino acids.

This sequence originates from a woman between 18 and 29 years old with acute or convalescent COVID-19. The rearrangement links TRBV27 to TRBJ1-2; D gene ambiguous. The specimen sequenced was peripheral blood. In DNA form, the CDR3 reads TGTGCCAGCAGTTTATTTGCGGGGTCCTGGGCTAACTATGGCTACACCTTC. Translation: CASSLFAGSWANYGYTF.